This is a list of T cell receptor beta chains from one sample in a study of beta chain features in type 1 diabetes. Profiled with immunoSEQ multiplex PCR; TCRdb holds only in-frame clones, not every one. The table records 140,000 to 150,000 clones, 40% to 60% of them present only once. Input material: Tregs from blood. The receptors were gathered from a man aged 18-30 years in good health. The CDR3 runs from the conserved cysteine through the conserved F or W. Each record gives: D gene, J gene, V gene, clone size, CDR3 DNA, CDR3 protein. A D gene is named only where the DNA matches it firmly. Part of the rows lack a size; the others show once, few, many or a class for expanded clones.

NA	TRBJ2-3	TRBV4-3	NA	TGCGCCAGCAGCCAAGATCTAGGAATTACCACAGATACGCAGTATTTT	CASSQDLGITTDTQYF
NA	TRBJ2-7	TRBV5-6	few	TGTGCCAGCATCCGGCTAGGACAGCCCTACGAGCAGTACTTC	CASIRLGQPYEQYF
NA	TRBJ1-2	TRBV14	NA	TGTGCCAGCAGCCGAATCCCCGGACTCACAGAAAACTATGGCTACACCTTC	CASSRIPGLTENYGYTF
TRBD2	TRBJ2-3	TRBV7-9	NA	TGTGCCAGCAGCCGGACTAGCGGGGGCTCGTGGGGCACAGATACGCAGTATTTT	CASSRTSGGSWGTDTQYF
NA	TRBJ2-5	TRBV5-1	NA	TGCGCCAGCAGCCCTACTTGGGGGGTAGAGACCCAGTACTTC	CASSPTWGVETQYF
NA	TRBJ2-1	TRBV19	NA	TGTGCCAGTAAGGAGCCTGGCGGGGGCAATCCGACCCAGTTCTTC	CASKEPGGGNPTQFF
TRBD1	TRBJ2-5	TRBV28	few	TGTGCCAGCAGCCAAGGGGGCGCCGGAGGAGAGACCCAGTACTTC	CASSQGGAGGETQYF
NA	TRBJ2-1	TRBV4-3	few	TGCGCCAGCAGCGGATCGGGGAATGAGCAGTTCTTC	CASSGSGNEQFF
NA	TRBJ2-2	TRBV18	once	TGTGCCAGCTCACCACCCAATCAATATCACAAGAACACCGGGGAGCTGTTTTTT	CASSPPNQYHKNTGELFF
TRBD1	TRBJ2-1	TRBV29-1	NA	TGCAGCGTGCCGGGACAGAGTTACAATGAGCAGTTCTTC	CSVPGQSYNEQFF
NA	TRBJ2-6	TRBV7-2	NA	TGTGCCAGCAGCTCCCTCTCCTCTGGGGCCAACGTCCTGACTTTC	CASSSLSSGANVLTF
TRBD1	TRBJ2-1	TRBV5-4	NA	TGTGCCAGCAGCTCCGGCGCCGGACAGGGGGCGCGTGTTGGGAGGAATGAGCAGTTCTTC	CASSSGAGQGARVGRNEQFF
NA	TRBJ2-1	TRBV28	few	TGTGCCAGCAGTTTATCAGGGGTTCAGAATGAGCAGTTCTTC	CASSLSGVQNEQFF
TRBD1	TRBJ2-5	TRBV28	NA	TGTGCCTGCCGACAGGGGGAAAAGACCCAGTACTTC	CACRQGEKTQYF
NA	TRBJ1-2	TRBV6-1	NA	TGTGCCAGCAGTGCCTCGGAGGGGCTAGGCGGCTACACCTTC	CASSASEGLGGYTF
NA	TRBJ2-2	TRBV5-4	few	TGTGCCAGCAGCTTTGGTCTAGCGTCCTCCGGGGAGCTGTTTTTT	CASSFGLASSGELFF
NA	TRBJ2-1	TRBV29-1	NA	TGCAGCGTTAGCAGGGCCTTTTACAATGAGCAGTTCTTC	CSVSRAFYNEQFF
NA	TRBJ2-7	TRBV6-6	few	TGTGCCAGCAGTTACTCCCCTGAGGGGGCCTACGAGCAGTACTTC	CASSYSPEGAYEQYF
NA	TRBJ2-1	TRBV5-1	NA	TGCGCCAGCAGCTTAAGGCGGAATGAGCAGTTCTTC	CASSLRRNEQFF
TRBD2	TRBJ2-7	TRBV7-2	NA	TGTGCCAGCAGCCCCCGGGTGCTAGCGGGACTTGGTTCCTACGAGCAGTACTTC	CASSPRVLAGLGSYEQYF
NA	TRBJ1-2	TRBV4-3	NA	TGCGCCAGCAGCCAAGCTGGACAGTCATATGGCTACACCTTC	CASSQAGQSYGYTF
NA	TRBJ2-7	TRBV7-9	NA	TGTGCCAGCAGCTTGATAGCGGATGCCTACGAGCAGTACTTC	CASSLIADAYEQYF
NA	TRBJ2-3	TRBV6-5	NA	TGTGCCAGTATGAGGGCTAGCACAGATACGCAGTATTTT	CASMRASTDTQYF
TRBD2	TRBJ2-3	TRBV7-8	NA	TGTGCCAGCAGCTTAGTCGCGGGGGTTACAGATACGCAGTATTTT	CASSLVAGVTDTQYF
TRBD2	TRBJ2-7	TRBV19	NA	TGTGCCAGTAGTCCGGGAAAGCGGGAGGGTGTCGAGCAGTACTTC	CASSPGKREGVEQYF
NA	TRBJ2-5	TRBV7-9	few	TGTGCCAGCAGCTCGTTGGGAGGCCCTCGGGAGACCCAGTACTTC	CASSSLGGPRETQYF
TRBD2	TRBJ2-1	TRBV7-2	few	TGTGCCAGCAGCCAGGGACTAGCCAATGAGCAGTTCTTC	CASSQGLANEQFF
NA	TRBJ1-2	TRBV10-3	NA	TGTGCCATCAGTGACCGACAGTCAGATGGCTACACCTTC	CAISDRQSDGYTF
NA	TRBJ2-7	TRBV5-1	NA	TGCGCCAGCAGCCCTAGACAGGTCCTCTCCTACGAGCAGTACTTC	CASSPRQVLSYEQYF
NA	TRBJ1-1	TRBV5-1	few	TGCGCCAGCAGGGAGCAGAGGAACACTGAAGCTTTCTTT	CASREQRNTEAFF
NA	TRBJ2-1	TRBV7-9	NA	TGTGCCAGCAGCGGAGGAGTGTACAATGAGCAGTTCTTC	CASSGGVYNEQFF
TRBD2	TRBJ2-3	TRBV29-1	few	TGCAGCGTTGTCGCGGGGGGGCCGGAAGATACGCAGTATTTT	CSVVAGGPEDTQYF
NA	TRBJ1-3	TRBV7-9	NA	TGTGCCAGCAGAATAGCCGCGGGGCCTGGAAACACCATATATTTT	CASRIAAGPGNTIYF
NA	TRBJ2-5	TRBV18	NA	TGTGCCAGCTCCCCCGGTTCAGGGAATAAGGGTCAAGAGACCCAGTACTTC	CASSPGSGNKGQETQYF
TRBD2	TRBJ2-1	TRBV15	NA	TGTGCCACCAGCAGATTGACTAGCGGGAGGGCCAACGAGCAGTTCTTC	CATSRLTSGRANEQFF
NA	TRBJ2-3	TRBV10-3	NA	TGTGCCATCACGGTCTTCCCGGGCACAGATACGCAGTATTTT	CAITVFPGTDTQYF
TRBD1	TRBJ1-1	TRBV15	NA	TGTGCCACCAGCAACCGACAGGGGAGATTCACTGAAGCTTTCTTT	CATSNRQGRFTEAFF
TRBD1	TRBJ2-2	TRBV5-6	NA	TGTGCCAGCATCGAAGACAGGGCCGGGGAGCTGTTTTTT	CASIEDRAGELFF
NA	TRBJ2-7	TRBV20-1	few	TGCAGTGCTAGAAAGGGGAGGGAGCAGTACTTC	CSARKGREQYF
TRBD1	TRBJ2-7	TRBV28	few	TGTGCCAGCAGGATACCAGACAGGGCCTACGAGCAGTACTTC	CASRIPDRAYEQYF
TRBD2	TRBJ2-7	TRBV6-1	NA	TGTGCCAGCTCATCCGGGACTATGGAGTACGAGCAGTACTTC	CASSSGTMEYEQYF
TRBD2	TRBJ2-1	TRBV12-5	NA	TGTGCTAGTGCCCCCCCCGGGGGGAGCTCCTACAATGAGCAGTTCTTC	CASAPPGGSSYNEQFF
TRBD1	TRBJ1-2	TRBV28	NA	TGTGCCAGCAGGGACAGGGGGGGCTACACCTTC	CASRDRGGYTF
TRBD1	TRBJ2-3	TRBV2	few	TGTGCCAGCAGTCCGGGACAGGCAGGGGGTACGCAGTATTTT	CASSPGQAGGTQYF
TRBD1	TRBJ1-2	TRBV19	NA	TGTGCCAGTAGTATCCGGGACAGAGCTAACTATGGCTACACCTTC	CASSIRDRANYGYTF
TRBD1	TRBJ1-1	TRBV28	NA	TGTGCCAGCAGCCGACAGGGAGTAGGGACTGAAGCTTTCTTT	CASSRQGVGTEAFF
TRBD2	TRBJ2-1	TRBV27	NA	TGTGCCAGCAGGACCGGGACTAGCGGGAACAATGAGCAGTTCTTC	CASRTGTSGNNEQFF
NA	TRBJ2-1	TRBV5-6	NA	TGTGCCAGCAGCTTGGGTAGCGGTTTATACAATGAGCAGTTCTTC	CASSLGSGLYNEQFF
NA	TRBJ2-7	TRBV27	NA	TGTGCCAGCAGTCCCCGGGGGGCTTCCTACGAGCAGTACTTC	CASSPRGASYEQYF
NA	TRBJ1-2	TRBV4-3	few	TGCGCCAGCAGCCAAGATTGGCCAGGGAGGGACGGCTACACCTTC	CASSQDWPGRDGYTF
NA	TRBJ1-2	TRBV18	NA	TGTGCCAGCTCAGTTTCACCCAGGGCGGATGGCTACACCTTC	CASSVSPRADGYTF
TRBD1	TRBJ2-7	TRBV7-9	NA	TGTGCCAGCAGCTCCCCGGGACAGGGTCTCTACGAGCAGTACTTC	CASSSPGQGLYEQYF
TRBD1	TRBJ1-2	TRBV5-1	NA	TGCGCCAGCAGCCGACGGGACAGCGATGGCTACACCTTC	CASSRRDSDGYTF
NA	TRBJ2-1	TRBV10-3	few	TGTGCCATCAGTGAAGAGGGTCCTGAGCAGTTCTTC	CAISEEGPEQFF
NA	TRBJ1-3	TRBV18	few	TGTGCCAGCTCACCACCGAGTTTTCAGGTCTCTGGAAACACCATATATTTT	CASSPPSFQVSGNTIYF